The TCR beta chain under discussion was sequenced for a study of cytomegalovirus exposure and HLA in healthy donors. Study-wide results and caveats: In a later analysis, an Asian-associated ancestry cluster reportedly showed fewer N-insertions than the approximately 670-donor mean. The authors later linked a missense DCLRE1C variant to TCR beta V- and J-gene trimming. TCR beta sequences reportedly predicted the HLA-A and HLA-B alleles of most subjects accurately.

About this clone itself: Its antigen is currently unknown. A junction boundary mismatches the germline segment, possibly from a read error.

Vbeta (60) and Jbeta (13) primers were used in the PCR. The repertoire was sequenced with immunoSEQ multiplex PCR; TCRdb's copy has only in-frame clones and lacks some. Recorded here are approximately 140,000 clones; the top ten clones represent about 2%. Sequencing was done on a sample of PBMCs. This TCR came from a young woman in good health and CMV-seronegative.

The CDR3: CASRPSGRRGELFF. CDR3 nucleotides: TGTGCTAGCAGACCTAGCGGGAGGCGGGGGGAGCTGTTTTTT. The chain is built from TRBV7-7 and TRBJ2-2; 11 bases agree with TRBD2. The germline V gene encodes CDR1 SSHAT and CDR2 FNYEAQ (reference sequence). CDR3 length equals 14 residues.